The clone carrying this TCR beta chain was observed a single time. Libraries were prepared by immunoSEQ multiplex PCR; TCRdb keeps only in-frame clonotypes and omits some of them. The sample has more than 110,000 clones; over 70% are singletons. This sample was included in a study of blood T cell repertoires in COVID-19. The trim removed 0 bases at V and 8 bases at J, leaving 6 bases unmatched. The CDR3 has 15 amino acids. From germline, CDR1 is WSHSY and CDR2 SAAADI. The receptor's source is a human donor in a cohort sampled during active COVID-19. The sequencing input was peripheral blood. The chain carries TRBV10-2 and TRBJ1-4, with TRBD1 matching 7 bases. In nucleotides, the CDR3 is TGCGCCAGCAGTGAGTCGGGGACAGTAAAGGAAAAACTGTTTTTT. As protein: CASSESGTVKEKLFF.